This T cell receptor (beta chain) came from a study of cytomegalovirus exposure and HLA in healthy donors. Regarding the study as a whole: Cytomegalovirus status was reportedly diagnosed by the classifier with high specificity and sensitivity. Reported findings show TCR beta sequences accurately forecast HLA-A and HLA-B alleles in most subjects. The authors enumerated over 150 TCR beta chains as linked to cytomegalovirus.

In regard to this clone: The antigen remains unidentified.

This PCR relied on a set of 60 Vbeta primers and 13 Jbeta primers. TCRdb's copy holds only in-frame clones and misses some; the assay was immunoSEQ multiplex PCR. The sample gives 130,000 to 150,000 clones, around 80% of which show up once; roughly 1.2% is in the top ten. CDR1 and CDR2 (germline): MNHNS, SASEGT. There are 17 residues in the CDR3. Trimming took 4 bases from V and 6 from J, leaving 22 bases between them. The clonotype originates from a male donor in good health and CMV-seropositive. The sample consisted of PBMCs. The V call is TRBV6-1, the J call TRBJ1-5; tentatively, D is TRBD1 (5 bases). CDR3 DNA: TGTGCCAGCAGTGTCAGTGGCGGAAGTTGGGGGGGTCAGCCCCAGCATTTT. It translates to CASSVSGGSWGGQPQHF.